These T cell receptor beta chains were read from a single sample in a study of T cell responses to AZD1222 COVID-19 vaccine. Generated by immunoSEQ multiplex PCR, the TCRdb table keeps only in-frame clones and is missing some. This table holds roughly 100,000 clones, 70% to 90% found once. This sample comprised peripheral blood, obtained on day 0 of AZD1222 vaccination. The receptors here all came from an adult in good health. Both conserved end residues are part of each CDR3. The D gene is left open where the match is weak. Some rows mark clone size as missing; the rest say once, few, many or name a class of expanded clone.

v_call	d_call	clone_size	j_call	cdr3_nt	cdr3_aa
TRBV5-1	-	-	TRBJ2-3	TGCGCCAGCAGCTTGGGGGAACGGAGTATAAGCACAGATACGCAGTATTTT	CASSLGERSISTDTQYF
TRBV7-3	-	-	TRBJ2-1	TGTGCCAGCAGCTTAAGACTAAACAATGAGCAGTTCTTC	CASSLRLNNEQFF
TRBV5-4	TRBD2	-	TRBJ2-7	TGTGCCAGCAGCCCCACGACTAGCGGAGGGGAGCAGTACTTC	CASSPTTSGGEQYF
TRBV24-1	-	-	TRBJ2-1	TGTGCCACCTCAGAACCAACTGATTCCTACAATGAGCAGTTCTTC	CATSEPTDSYNEQFF
TRBV19	-	-	TRBJ2-3	TGTGCCAGTAGTATCGGCCATTACACAGATACGCAGTATTTT	CASSIGHYTDTQYF
TRBV5-4	-	-	TRBJ1-6	TGTGCCAGCAGCTTGGATCGTTCAACTAATTCACCCCTCCACTTT	CASSLDRSTNSPLHF
TRBV9	-	-	TRBJ2-3	TGTGCCAGCAGCGTTGGGGCTCCAGATACGCAGTATTTT	CASSVGAPDTQYF
TRBV3-1/TRBV3-2	TRBD2	many	TRBJ2-1	TGTGCCAGCAGCCAGTATACGACTAGCGGGGGCGGGAATGAGCAGTTCTTC	CASSQYTTSGGGNEQFF
TRBV9	-	-	TRBJ1-4	TGTGCCAGCAGCGTAGAGGCAGGGGACGAAAAACTGTTTTTT	CASSVEAGDEKLFF
TRBV29-1	-	-	TRBJ2-7	TGCAGCGTTGAAGATCGGGGGACGTCTAACGAGCAGTACTTC	CSVEDRGTSNEQYF
TRBV27	-	-	TRBJ1-6	TGTGCCAGCAGTCCTCTTCGCCCGGACTCCTATAATTCACCCCTCCACTTT	CASSPLRPDSYNSPLHF
TRBV29-1	-	-	TRBJ2-1	TGCAGCGTTGAGGTTATCGGTGGAGGTGAGCAGTTCTTC	CSVEVIGGGEQFF
TRBV4-1	-	-	TRBJ1-1	TGCGCCAGCAGAGGCCCTACCATGAACACTGAAGCTTTCTTT	CASRGPTMNTEAFF
TRBV19	-	-	TRBJ2-7	TGTGCCAGTAGTATAGATGGGCTAGCGCGAAACGAGCAGTACTTC	CASSIDGLARNEQYF
TRBV21-1	-	-	TRBJ2-1	TGTGCCAGCAGCGCCCGGACAGCCAATGAGCAGTTCTTC	CASSARTANEQFF
TRBV3-1/TRBV3-2	-	-	TRBJ1-2	TGTGCCAGCACCCAAGGGGTGGAGGGGAATACCTATGGCTACACCTTC	CASTQGVEGNTYGYTF
TRBV5-1	-	-	TRBJ2-5	TGCGCCAGCAGCTTGGATGGGACACTTCAAGAGACCCAGTACTTC	CASSLDGTLQETQYF
TRBV5-4	-	-	TRBJ2-7	TGTGCCAGCACCCCTTCTCCTGGGATATACGAGCAGTACTTC	CASTPSPGIYEQYF
TRBV27	-	-	TRBJ1-5	TGTGCCAGCAGTTCCGACGCGGGTGGGGTCTACGCGCCCCAGCATTTT	CASSSDAGGVYAPQHF
TRBV5-4	-	-	TRBJ1-1	TGTGCCAGCAGCCGAAATCCCCAGGCACCGAACACTGAAGCTTTCTTT	CASSRNPQAPNTEAFF
TRBV24-1	-	-	TRBJ2-1	TGTGCCACCAGTGTTAGCGGACCCTCCTACAATGAGCAGTTCTTC	CATSVSGPSYNEQFF
TRBV19	TRBD1	-	TRBJ1-1	TGTGCCAGCCGGAGACAGGGCAGAAACACTGAAGCTTTCTTT	CASRRQGRNTEAFF
TRBV14	-	-	TRBJ1-2	TGTGCCAGCAGCCAAGTTCAGCTTCGGGGCTACACCTTC	CASSQVQLRGYTF